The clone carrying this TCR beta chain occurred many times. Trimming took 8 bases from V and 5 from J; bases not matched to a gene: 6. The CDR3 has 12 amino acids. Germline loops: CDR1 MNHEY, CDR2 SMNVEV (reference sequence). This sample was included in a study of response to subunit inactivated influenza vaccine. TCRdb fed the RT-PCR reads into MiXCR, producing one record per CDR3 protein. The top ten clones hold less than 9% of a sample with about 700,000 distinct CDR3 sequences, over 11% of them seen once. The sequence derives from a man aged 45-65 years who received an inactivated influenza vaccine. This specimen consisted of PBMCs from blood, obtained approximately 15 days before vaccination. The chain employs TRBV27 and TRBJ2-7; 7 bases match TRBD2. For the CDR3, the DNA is TGTGCCAGCCCAGTGGGAGGGGACGAGCAGTACTTC. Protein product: CASPVGGDEQYF.